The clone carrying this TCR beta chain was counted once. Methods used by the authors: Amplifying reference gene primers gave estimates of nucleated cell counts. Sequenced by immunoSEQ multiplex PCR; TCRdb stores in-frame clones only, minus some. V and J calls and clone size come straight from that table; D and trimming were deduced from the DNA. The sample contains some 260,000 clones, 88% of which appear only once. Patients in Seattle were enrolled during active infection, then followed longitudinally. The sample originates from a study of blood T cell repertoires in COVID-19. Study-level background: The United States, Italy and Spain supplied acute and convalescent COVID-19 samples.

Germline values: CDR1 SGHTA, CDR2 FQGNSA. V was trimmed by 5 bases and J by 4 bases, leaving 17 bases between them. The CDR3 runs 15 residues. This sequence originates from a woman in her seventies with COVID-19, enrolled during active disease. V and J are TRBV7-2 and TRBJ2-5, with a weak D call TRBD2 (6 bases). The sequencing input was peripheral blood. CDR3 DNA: TGTGCCAGCAGCCGGGATGGGGGGAGTCCAGAGACCCAGTACTTC. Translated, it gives CASSRDGGSPETQYF.